This T cell receptor (beta chain) was sequenced in a study of blood T cells in healthy people across ages. This CDR3 region has 14 residues. V shed 6 bases and J 5 bases; nucleotides not matched to a gene: 8. Germline V gives CDR1 DFQATT, CDR2 SNEGSKA (reference sequence). A J-beta primer mix and a sample-barcoded 5' primer were used in a second PCR of roughly 7 to 12 cycles. Each CDR3 protein gets one entry after TCRdb re-called the 5' RACE reads with MiXCR. The sample lists about 1.5 million distinct CDR3 sequences, approximately 43% occurring once. Per sample, a minimum of 6 million PBMCs were isolated.

The receptor was derived from a woman aged 18-30 years in good health. The rearrangement links TRBV20-1 to TRBJ2-5; 11 nucleotides line up with TRBD1. Sequencing was done on a sample of blood. The CDR3: CSAHVGTGGETQYF. The CDR3 region has the DNA TGCAGTGCACACGTTGGGACAGGGGGTGAGACCCAGTACTTC.